What follows are 28 T cell receptor beta chains derived from one specimen sequenced in a study of tumor-infiltrating lymphocytes in localized non-small cell lung cancer listed by TCRdb under 2021. Receptor libraries were prepared by the immunoSEQ multiplex PCR assay. Held by TCRdb, this immuneACCESS table contains in-frame sequences only and omits some clones. Under half of the omission traces to an unresolved V gene where checked; the cause of the rest is unknown. The table for this sample lists about 7,100 clones; around 77% of them were counted only once. Roughly 4.8% of the sample lies in the top ten. The source material was uninvolved lung tissue not adjacent to the tumor. The source of these receptors is a human donor with non-small cell lung cancer.

The chain uses TRBV7-6 and TRBJ2-7; 7 nucleotides line up with TRBD1. The length of the CDR3 is 16 residues. The V gene's germline CDR1 is SGHVS and CDR2 FNYEAQ. The trim removed 1 base at V and 5 bases at J, leaving 11 bases unmatched. CDR3 region: CASSLGTQGLWDEQYF. The DNA of the CDR3 is TGTGCCAGCAGCTTAGGAACACAGGGGCTATGGGACGAGCAGTACTTC.

The table lists this clone with a count of one. The rearrangement links TRBV6-1 to TRBJ1-4; no firm D call. The CDR3 is 14 residues long. With 1 base removed from V and 8 bases from J, the gap between germline ends came to 11 bases. From germline, CDR1 is MNHNS and CDR2 SASEGT. The CDR3 is CASSEGGFTEKLFF. CDR3 coding DNA: TGTGCCAGCAGTGAAGGAGGCTTTACGGAAAAACTGTTTTTT.

This rearrangement joins TRBV6-6 to TRBJ2-3; D is undetermined. Trimming pared 10 bases from V and 4 bases from J, leaving 12 bases between. Germline V CDR1 and CDR2: MNHNY, SVGAGI (reference sequence). There are 12 residues in the CDR3. The CDR3 sequence is CATTLKADTQYF. In DNA, the CDR3 is TGTGCCACAACCCTTAAGGCAGATACGCAGTATTTT.

This rearrangement joins TRBV28 to TRBJ1-2, with TRBD1 matching 9 bases. This CDR3 spans 15 amino acids. The ends lost 5 bases at V and 5 bases at J; junction bases unmatched: 9. Germline CDR1 and CDR2: MDHEN and SYDVKM. The CDR3 sequence: CASSSATGGKYGYTF. The CDR3 coding sequence is TGTGCCAGCAGTAGCGCGACAGGGGGGAAATATGGCTACACCTTC.

The CDR3 protein is CAISVGTTGGIYEQYF. CDR3 in DNA: TGTGCCATCAGTGTGGGCACGACGGGAGGAATCTACGAGCAGTACTTC. The chain joins TRBV10-3 to TRBJ2-7, with TRBD2 matching 7 bases. The CDR3 spans 16 residues. V lost 4 bases and J lost 3; bases outside the gene matches: 12. Germline V lookup: CDR1 ENHRY, CDR2 SYGVKD.

Only a few counts were recorded for this clone. V is TRBV4-2 and J is TRBJ1-2, with D unresolved. Germline-derived CDR1 and CDR2 are LGHNA and YNFKEQ. Trimming stripped 0 bases from V and 4 bases from J, with 3 bases between. This CDR3 comprises 12 residues. CDR3: CASSQDGYGYTF. In DNA form, the CDR3 reads TGTGCCAGCAGCCAAGATGGCTATGGCTACACCTTC.

The rearrangement joins TRBV28 to TRBJ1-1; unclear D gene. This CDR3 is built from 11 residues. Trimming left V 11 bases short and J 1 base short, with 8 bases between. Germline CDR1 and CDR2: MDHEN and SYDVKM. CDR3 region: CAGGRNTEAFF. The CDR3 nucleotides read TGTGCCGGTGGACGGAACACTGAAGCTTTCTTT.

This clone has just a few counts. The chain carries TRBV30 and TRBJ2-5; D gene unclear. The CDR3 loop spans 13 amino acids. In germline, CDR1 is GTSNPN, CDR2 SVGIG (reference sequence). V was trimmed by 5 bases and J by 2 bases, leaving 12 bases between them. This CDR3 is CAWERMGQETQYF. As DNA, the CDR3 is TGTGCCTGGGAGAGGATGGGTCAAGAGACCCAGTACTTC.

The gene calls are TRBV2 and TRBJ1-2; 12 bases agree with TRBD1. Germline CDR1 SNHLY, CDR2 FYNNEI. J was trimmed by 6 bases and V by 8 bases; bases with no gene match: 10. The CDR3 totals 15 residues. For the CDR3, the DNA is TGTGCCAGCTATGTTCCGGGACAGGGGGCGGATGGCTACACCTTC. It codes for CASYVPGQGADGYTF.

The chain links TRBV28 to TRBJ2-7; a weak D match, TRBD2 (5 bases). V was pared by 2 bases and J by 5 bases, with 13 bases between. This CDR3 spans 14 amino acids. The germline V gene has CDR1 MDHEN and CDR2 SYDVKM. In DNA form, the CDR3 reads TGTGCCAGCAGTTTAGTCGCGGGCTTGGACGAGCAGTACTTC. Translating gives CASSLVAGLDEQYF.

The chain joins TRBV28 to TRBJ1-4; TRBD1 might be the D (6 bases). The CDR3 runs 13 residues. Germline assignment: CDR1 MDHEN and CDR2 SYDVKM. Trimming cost V 5 bases and J 8 bases, with 12 bases left between them. CDR3 sequence: CASSRGLGEKLFF. For the CDR3, the DNA is TGTGCCAGCAGTCGGGGGCTAGGGGAAAAACTGTTTTTT.

The V and J genes are TRBV7-9 and TRBJ1-2, with 8 bases fitting TRBD1. J lost 5 bases, V lost 1 base, and 3 bases had no gene match. The length of the CDR3 is 14 residues. Looked up from germline, CDR1 is SEHNR and CDR2 is FQNEAQ (reference sequence). The CDR3 loop reads CASSLGGQAYGYTF. The CDR3 DNA sequence: TGTGCCAGCAGCTTAGGGGGACAGGCTTATGGCTACACCTTC.

The chain uses TRBV5-1 and TRBJ1-2; TRBD1 matches 9 bases. Germline CDR1 is SGHRS and CDR2 is YFSETQ. V dropped 5 bases and J dropped 0; count of bases not matched to a gene: 5. This CDR3 contains 15 residues. DNA of the CDR3: TGCGCCAGCAGACAGACAGGGGGGCCTAACTATGGCTACACCTTC. Residues: CASRQTGGPNYGYTF.

This clone was recorded once. The rearrangement uses TRBV6-1 and TRBJ2-2; a weak D match, TRBD2 (5 bases). Germline CDR1 is MNHNS and CDR2 is SASEGT. The V end lost 11 bases, the J end lost 3 bases, and 16 bases lay between the germline ends. The CDR3 contains 14 residues. CDR3 nucleotide sequence: TGTGCCGGCAACTTCGGGGTTTACACCGGGGAGCTGTTTTTT. Its protein product is CAGNFGVYTGELFF.

The chain joins TRBV6-6 to TRBJ1-1; 8 positions match TRBD1. The V gene end was trimmed by 2 bases and the J gene end by 10 bases; junction bases not matched to a gene: 15. Germline V gives CDR1 MNHNY, CDR2 SVGAGI (reference sequence). The length of the CDR3 is 16 residues. The CDR3 sequence is CASSYSPPTGAGGAFF. In DNA form, the CDR3 reads TGTGCCAGCAGTTACAGTCCCCCGACAGGGGCCGGAGGAGCTTTCTTT.

In DNA, the CDR3 is TGTGCCAGCAGCCCCCGGCTAGCGTCGGTAACAGATACGCAGTATTTT. Protein sequence: CASSPRLASVTDTQYF. The chain couples TRBV5-6 to TRBJ2-3; possibly TRBD2 for D (6 bases). The V end was cut by 4 bases, the J end by 3 bases, with 18 bases between. Germline CDR1 is SGHDT and CDR2 is YYEEEE. The CDR3 is made up of 16 amino acids. Looking up the rest from reference TRBV5-6 and TRBJ2-3 gives the full variable domain: DAGVTQSPTHLIKTRGQQVTLRCSPKSGHDTVSWYQQALGQGPQFIFQYYEEEERQRGNFPDRFSGHQFPNYSSELNVNALLLGDSALYLCASSPRLASVTDTQYFGPGTRLTVL.

V gene TRBV19 combines with J gene TRBJ2-7, with 8 nucleotides matching TRBD2. CDR1 is LNHDA and CDR2 is SQIVND in the germline V gene (reference sequence). The V and J ends lost 4 bases and 0 bases, in that order; junction bases with no gene match: 2. The CDR3 totals 14 residues. The CDR3 region has the DNA TGTGCCAGTAGTACTCTAGCGGGCTCCTACGAGCAGTACTTC. Residues: CASSTLAGSYEQYF.

The chain uses TRBV29-1 and TRBJ2-7, with D uncertain. Between the trimmed V and J ends, which lost 1 base and 5 bases, there was a span of 9 bases. This CDR3 comprises 12 residues. Germline assignment: CDR1 SQVTM and CDR2 ANQGSEA. The CDR3 sequence is CSVEVSKDEQYF. CDR3 nucleotide sequence: TGCAGCGTTGAAGTCTCCAAGGACGAGCAGTACTTC.

This sequence joins TRBV6-1 and TRBJ2-7; tentatively, D is TRBD1 (6 bases). V dropped 7 bases and J dropped 0 bases, with 16 bases sitting between them. Germline V gene data show CDR1 as MNHNS and CDR2 as SASEGT. There are 15 residues in the CDR3. This CDR3 is CASTHGTGSSYEQYF. The CDR3 DNA reads as TGTGCCAGCACCCATGGAACAGGGAGCTCCTACGAGCAGTACTTC.

V gene TRBV28 combines with J gene TRBJ1-5; no clear D. Germline V gene data show CDR1 as MDHEN and CDR2 as SYDVKM. V lost 5 bases and J lost 7, with 9 bases in between. The CDR3 has 12 residues. The CDR3 DNA is TGTGCCAGCAGTCCCTCCAGCCAGCCCCAGCATTTT. This sequence encodes CASSPSSQPQHF.

The gene calls are TRBV29-1 and TRBJ2-1, with D possibly being TRBD2 (6 bases). V was clipped by 6 bases and J by 4 bases, with 13 bases between them. Germline-derived CDR1 and CDR2 are SQVTM and ANQGSEA. The CDR3 is 13 residues long. The CDR3 DNA sequence: TGCAGCGTACGCAGGGCGGGGTACAATGAGCAGTTCTTC. The encoded protein is CSVRRAGYNEQFF.

The chain employs TRBV28 and TRBJ2-7; D is perhaps TRBD1 or TRBD2 (6 bases each). This CDR3 has 16 residues. The germline V gene has CDR1 MDHEN and CDR2 SYDVKM. Trimming took 4 bases from V and 2 from J, leaving 18 bases between them. CDR3 amino acids: CASSSLRGRRAYEQYF. The CDR3 bases are TGTGCCAGCAGTTCGCTACGGGGGCGCAGAGCCTACGAGCAGTACTTC. The full variable domain, with the rest looked up from reference TRBV28 and TRBJ2-7, is DVKVTQSSRYLVKRTGEKVFLECVQDMDHENMFWYRQDPGLGLRLIYFSYDVKMKEKGDIPEGYSVSREKKERFSLILESASTNQTSMYLCASSSLRGRRAYEQYFGPGTRLTVT.

The J gene is TRBJ2-7, the V gene TRBV7-2; 8 nucleotides agree with TRBD2. This CDR3 contains 14 residues. Germline-derived CDR1 and CDR2 are SGHTA and FQGNSA. J was trimmed by 4 bases and V by 4 bases; bases with no gene match: 6. CDR3 nucleotide sequence: TGTGCCAGCAGCTCGGGACTAGGAAGGTACGAGCAGTACTTC. Protein product: CASSSGLGRYEQYF.

The rearrangement joins TRBV14 to TRBJ1-1; no clear D gene. The germline gives CDR1 SGHDN, CDR2 FVKESK. Trimming stripped 6 bases from V and 4 bases from J, with 12 bases between. The CDR3 covers 13 residues. The CDR3 coding sequence is TGTGCCAGCAGTCCAACGGGGTTCACTGAAGCTTTCTTT. Encoded protein: CASSPTGFTEAFF.

This chain joins TRBV30 and TRBJ1-3, with 7 bases identical to TRBD1. V lost 5 bases to trimming and J lost 3 bases; unmatched junction nucleotides: 7. Looked up from germline, CDR1 is GTSNPN and CDR2 is SVGIG (reference sequence). CDR3 size: 14 residues. The CDR3, as DNA: TGTGCCTGGCAGCCAGGGGGTGGTGGAAACACCATATATTTT. It codes for CAWQPGGGGNTIYF.

The chain couples TRBV19 to TRBJ2-2, with 12 bases fitting TRBD2. V lost 1 base to trimming and J lost 0 bases; unmatched junction nucleotides: 0. This CDR3 spans 17 amino acids. The germline CDR1 and CDR2 sequences are LNHDA and SQIVND (reference sequence). The CDR3 region has the DNA TGTGCCAGTAGTATAGCTAGCGGGGGGGCGAACACCGGGGAGCTGTTTTTT. Amino acid sequence: CASSIASGGANTGELFF.

The CDR3 DNA reads TGTGCCAGCAGCTTAGTAGCGGGGGGGCTTTCCGAGCAGTACTTC. Its protein is CASSLVAGGLSEQYF. The gene calls are TRBV7-2 and TRBJ2-7, with 11 bases aligning to TRBD2. CDR3 size: 15 residues. The trim removed 1 base at V and 6 bases at J, leaving 5 bases unmatched. CDR1 is SGHTA, CDR2 FQGNSA, per germline.

A few counts support this clone. The chain couples TRBV6-5 to TRBJ1-2, with a tentative D call TRBD1 (5 bases). Looked up from germline, CDR1 is MNHEY and CDR2 is SVGAGI. The CDR3 totals 16 residues. Trimming removed 4 bases from V and 1 base from J, with 16 bases in between. CDR3 sequence reads: CASSSDGGRRNYGYTF. The CDR3 DNA reads as TGTGCCAGCAGTTCTGATGGGGGGAGACGTAACTATGGCTACACCTTC.